The present entry profiles one T cell receptor beta chain with its context. The antigen is not known. The data were taken from a study of molecular identifiers for immune sequencing clone quantification. Whole-study findings and limits: Spiked-in Jurkat TCR RNA corresponding to one cell was reported as detectable against 990,000 or so naive cells.

Using 10%, 30% or 50% RNA, naive CD8 libraries were derived from approximately 20,000 to 980,000 sorted cells. Sorting captured naive CD8 T cells as CD8+CD4-CCR7+CD45RA+. Germline CDR1 reads SGHDT; CDR2 reads YYEEEE. This CDR3 spans 13 amino acids. V was pared by 7 bases and J by 11 bases, with 12 bases of the junction left unmatched. The bulk TCR libraries were made with methods described before and with listed TCR primers. TCRdb called the PCR reads again in MiXCR, with one record for every CDR3 protein. This table holds a few hundred thousand distinct CDR3 sequences, around 25% found once. The sequenced sample was naive CD8+ T cells from blood, with Jurkat cell RNA spiked in. Subset specified: FACS-sorted CD8+CD4-CCR7+CD45RA+ naive T cells. This sequence joins TRBV5-6 and TRBJ1-5; 7 positions match TRBD1. The sequence was collected from a human donor in good health. Some libraries in this study had Jurkat cell RNA spiked in. In nucleotides, the CDR3 is TGTGCCAGCCAAAAAGCGCCGGACAGGACCCAGCATTTT. It encodes CASQKAPDRTQHF.